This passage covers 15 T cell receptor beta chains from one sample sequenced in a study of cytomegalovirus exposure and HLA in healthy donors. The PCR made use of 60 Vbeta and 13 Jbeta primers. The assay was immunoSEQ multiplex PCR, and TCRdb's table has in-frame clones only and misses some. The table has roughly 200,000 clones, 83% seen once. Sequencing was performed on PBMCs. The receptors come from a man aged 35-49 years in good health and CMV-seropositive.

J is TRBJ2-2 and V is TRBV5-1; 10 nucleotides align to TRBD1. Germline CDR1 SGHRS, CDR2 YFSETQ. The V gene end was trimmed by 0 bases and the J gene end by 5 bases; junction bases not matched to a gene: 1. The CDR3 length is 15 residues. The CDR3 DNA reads TGCGCCAGCAGCTTGGCGGGACAGGGGACCGGGGAGCTGTTTTTT. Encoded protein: CASSLAGQGTGELFF.

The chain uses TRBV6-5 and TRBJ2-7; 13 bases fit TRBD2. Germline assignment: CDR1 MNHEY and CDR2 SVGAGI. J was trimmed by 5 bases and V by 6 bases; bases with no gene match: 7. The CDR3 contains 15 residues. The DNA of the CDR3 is TGTGCCAGCAGAAGGACTAGCGGGAGAGAGAACGAGCAGTACTTC. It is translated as CASRRTSGRENEQYF.

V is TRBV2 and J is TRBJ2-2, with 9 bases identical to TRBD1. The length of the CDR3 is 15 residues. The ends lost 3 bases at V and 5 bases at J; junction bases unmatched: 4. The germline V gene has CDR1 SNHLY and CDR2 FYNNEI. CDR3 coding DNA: TGTGCCAGCAGTGATACACAGGGGGCGACCGGGGAGCTGTTTTTT. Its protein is CASSDTQGATGELFF.

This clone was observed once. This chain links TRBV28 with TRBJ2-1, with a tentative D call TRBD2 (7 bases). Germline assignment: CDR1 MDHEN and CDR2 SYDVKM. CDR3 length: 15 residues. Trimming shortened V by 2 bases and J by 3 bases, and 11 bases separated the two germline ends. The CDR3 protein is CASSLGGANYNEQFF. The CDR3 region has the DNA TGTGCCAGCAGTTTAGGGGGGGCCAACTACAATGAGCAGTTCTTC.

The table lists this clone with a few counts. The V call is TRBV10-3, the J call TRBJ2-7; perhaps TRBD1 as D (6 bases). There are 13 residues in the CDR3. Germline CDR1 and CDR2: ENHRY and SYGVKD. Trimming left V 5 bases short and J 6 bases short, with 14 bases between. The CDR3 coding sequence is TGTGCCATCAGTCCCCGGGACATCTCCGAGCAGTACTTC. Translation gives CAISPRDISEQYF.

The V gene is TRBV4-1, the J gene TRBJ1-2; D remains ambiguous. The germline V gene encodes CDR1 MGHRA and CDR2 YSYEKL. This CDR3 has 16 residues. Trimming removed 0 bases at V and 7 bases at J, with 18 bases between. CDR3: CASSQEKRGYGPGYTF. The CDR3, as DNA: TGCGCCAGCAGCCAAGAGAAACGAGGGTACGGACCTGGCTACACCTTC.

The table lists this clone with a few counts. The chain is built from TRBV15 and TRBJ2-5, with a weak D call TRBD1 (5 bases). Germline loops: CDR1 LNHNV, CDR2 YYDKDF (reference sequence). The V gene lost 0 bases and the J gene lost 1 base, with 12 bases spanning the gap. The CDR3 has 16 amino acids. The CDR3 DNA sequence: TGTGCCACCAGCAGAGATGGGGCACCTCCCCAAGAGACCCAGTACTTC. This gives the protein CATSRDGAPPQETQYF.

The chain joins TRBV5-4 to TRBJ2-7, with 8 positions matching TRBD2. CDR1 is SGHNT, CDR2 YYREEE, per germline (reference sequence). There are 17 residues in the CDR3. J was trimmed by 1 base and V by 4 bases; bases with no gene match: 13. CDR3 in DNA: TGTGCCAGCAGCCGTCCTACTAGCGGCCTACGGTCCTACGAGCAGTACTTC. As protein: CASSRPTSGLRSYEQYF.

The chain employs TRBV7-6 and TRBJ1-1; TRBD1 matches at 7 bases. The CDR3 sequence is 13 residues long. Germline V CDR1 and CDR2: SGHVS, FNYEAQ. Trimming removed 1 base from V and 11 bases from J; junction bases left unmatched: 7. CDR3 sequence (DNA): TGTGCCAGCAGCTTAGGGAAGGGGGCGGCGGCTTTCTTT. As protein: CASSLGKGAAAFF.

CDR3 sequence reads: CASSQSEAGDYEQYF. CDR3 in DNA: TGCGCCAGCAGTCAATCGGAGGCAGGAGACTACGAGCAGTACTTC. The chain carries TRBV23-1 and TRBJ2-7; D possibly corresponds to TRBD2 (5 bases). TRBV23-1 has ORF status, its function being uncertain. The CDR3 is 15 amino acids. The ends were cut back, 0 bases at V and 3 bases at J, with 12 bases in the middle.

The CDR3 loop reads CASSLPGTGNYGYTF. The CDR3 DNA reads TGTGCCAGCAGCTTGCCCGGGACAGGCAACTATGGCTACACCTTC. The chain joins TRBV28 to TRBJ1-2; 8 nucleotides agree with TRBD1. The junction had 8 bases not matched to a gene; V was cut back by 6 bases and J by 2 bases. In germline, CDR1 is MDHEN, CDR2 SYDVKM. This CDR3 is 15 amino acids long.

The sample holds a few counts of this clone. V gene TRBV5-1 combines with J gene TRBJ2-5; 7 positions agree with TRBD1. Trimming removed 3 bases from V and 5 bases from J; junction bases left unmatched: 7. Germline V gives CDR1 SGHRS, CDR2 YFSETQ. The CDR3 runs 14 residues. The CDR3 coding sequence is TGCGCCAGCAGCTCCGGGACAGTGGGGGAGACCCAGTACTTC. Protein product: CASSSGTVGETQYF.

CDR3 nucleotides: TGCGCCAGCAGCCAAGATACGACAGACGAGCAGTACTTC. It is translated as CASSQDTTDEQYF. This chain joins TRBV4-3 and TRBJ2-7; a possible D gene is TRBD1 (5 bases). The length of the CDR3 is 13 residues. The germline CDR1 and CDR2 sequences are LGHNA and YSLEER. Trimming cost V 0 bases and J 5 bases, with 8 bases left between them.

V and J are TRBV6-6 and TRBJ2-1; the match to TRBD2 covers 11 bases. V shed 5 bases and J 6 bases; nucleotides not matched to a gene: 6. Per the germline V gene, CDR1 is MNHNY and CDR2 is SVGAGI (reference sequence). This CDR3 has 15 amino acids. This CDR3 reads CASSVGLAGGNEQFF. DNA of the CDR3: TGTGCCAGCAGTGTGGGGCTAGCGGGAGGCAATGAGCAGTTCTTC.

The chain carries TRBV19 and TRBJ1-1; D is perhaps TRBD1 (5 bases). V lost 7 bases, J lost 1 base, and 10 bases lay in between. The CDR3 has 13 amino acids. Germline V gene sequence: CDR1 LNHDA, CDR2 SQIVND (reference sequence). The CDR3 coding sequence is TGTGCCAGTAATCCAGGGCGGAACACTGAAGCTTTCTTT. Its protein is CASNPGRNTEAFF.